The present T cell receptor (beta chain) was sequenced within a study of blood T cell repertoires in COVID-19. The table came from immunoSEQ multiplex PCR; TCRdb's copy has only in-frame clones and leaves some out. The sample yields about 270,000 clones, just over 85% seen once. The germline V gene has CDR1 LNHDA and CDR2 SQIVND (reference sequence). The trim removed 5 bases at V and 1 base at J, leaving 7 bases unmatched. This CDR3 spans 15 amino acids. Participants were aged roughly 18 to 89 years from 20 to 30 US areas. Participants reported their clinical history, and cohort assignment relied on those reports. Recovery among Cohort 3 donors was established by two negative PCRs, clearance, or symptom resolution.

V is TRBV19 and J is TRBJ1-1; 7 positions agree with TRBD1. The TCR was taken from a man aged 18 to 29 who had recovered from COVID-19. Specimen: PBMCs or T cells enriched from blood (not recorded which). CDR3 sequence reads: CASSATGAGNTEAFF. The CDR3 region has the DNA TGTGCCAGTAGTGCCACAGGGGCTGGGAACACTGAAGCTTTCTTT. The complete variable domain, with remaining parts taken from reference TRBV19 and TRBJ1-1, reads DGGITQSPKYLFRKEGQNVTLSCEQNLNHDAMYWYRQDPGQGLRLIYYSQIVNDFQKGDIAEGYSVSREKKESFPLTVTSAQKNPTAFYLCASSATGAGNTEAFFGQGTRLTVV.